The 24 T cell receptor beta chains below come from one sample, sequenced in a study of response to subunit inactivated influenza vaccine. MiXCR, applied by TCRdb to the RT-PCR reads, yields one record per CDR3 protein. Found here are around 540,000 distinct CDR3 sequences, about 12% of them singletons; the top ten hold about 10%. Sequenced material: PBMCs from blood, taken on the day of vaccination. All receptors derive from a man aged 50 or older who received an inactivated influenza vaccine.

The chain carries TRBV11-2 and TRBJ2-5; D gene uncertain. This CDR3 region has 18 residues. The germline V gene encodes CDR1 SGHAT and CDR2 FQNNGV. V was trimmed by 0 bases and J by 0 bases, leaving 17 bases between them. DNA of the CDR3: TGTGCCAGCAGCTTAGAAGCGTACAGCCCTCGGAACCAAGAGACCCAGTACTTC. Encoded protein: CASSLEAYSPRNQETQYF.

This clonotype has just a few counts. The V call is TRBV28, the J call TRBJ2-1; TRBD2 agrees at 8 bases. CDR1 is MDHEN and CDR2 is SYDVKM in the germline V gene. The CDR3 length is 14 residues. J lost 9 bases, V lost 8 bases, and 12 bases had no gene match. The CDR3 reads CASLPAGAHSEQFF. CDR3 sequence (DNA): TGTGCCAGCCTCCCAGCGGGAGCACATAGTGAGCAGTTCTTC.

The chain is built from TRBV5-1 and TRBJ2-3; no clear D. Germline CDR1 reads SGHRS; CDR2 reads YFSETQ. The CDR3 has 15 residues. The V gene lost 2 bases and the J gene lost 1 base, with 11 bases spanning the gap. The CDR3 reads CASSFEPQGTDTQYF. The CDR3, as DNA: TGCGCCAGCAGCTTCGAACCCCAAGGCACAGATACGCAGTATTTT. Full variable domain (missing parts from reference TRBV5-1 and TRBJ2-3): KAGVTQTPRYLIKTRGQQVTLSCSPISGHRSVSWYQQTPGQGLQFLFEYFSETQRNKGNFPGRFSGRQFSNSRSEMNVSTLELGDSALYLCASSFEPQGTDTQYFGPGTRLTVL.

This clonotype was observed at least ten times. The V call is TRBV4-2, the J call TRBJ2-1; 7 nucleotides agree with TRBD2. CDR1 and CDR2 from the germline V gene are LGHNA and YNFKEQ. The CDR3 has 15 residues. Trimming cost V 1 base and J 0 bases; bases outside gene matches: 0. The CDR3 sequence: CASSQGTSSYNEQFF. Here the CDR3 DNA reads TGTGCCAGCAGCCAAGGGACTAGCTCCTACAATGAGCAGTTCTTC.

This clonotype has at least ten counts. The CDR3 sequence is CASTRDPSVYEQYF. DNA for the CDR3: TGTGCCAGCACCCGAGATCCGTCCGTCTACGAGCAGTACTTC. The chain combines TRBV6-1 with TRBJ2-7, with D hard to call. V was shortened by 7 bases and J by 3 bases, with 16 bases between the two germline ends. The length of the CDR3 is 14 residues. Germline lookup yields CDR1 MNHNS and CDR2 SASEGT.

This clonotype has at least ten counts. V gene TRBV2 combines with J gene TRBJ2-7, with D possibly being TRBD2 (5 bases). Deletions cut 6 bases from V and 3 bases from J, with 12 bases between. This CDR3 is built from 13 residues. CDR1 and CDR2 (germline): SNHLY, FYNNEI. CDR3 loop: CASSYGGNYEQYF. The CDR3 DNA is TGTGCCAGCAGCTACGGAGGAAACTACGAGCAGTACTTC.

The chain is built from TRBV7-2 and TRBJ2-4, with 9 bases that match TRBD2. Per germline, CDR1 SGHTA and CDR2 FQGNSA. The CDR3 covers 17 residues. V dropped 5 bases and J dropped 8; count of bases not matched to a gene: 16. CDR3 residues: CASSPSEGTSSPDIQYF. DNA of the CDR3: TGTGCCAGCAGCCCATCCGAGGGGACTAGCTCACCTGACATTCAGTACTTC. The full variable domain, completed using reference TRBV7-2 and TRBJ2-4, is GAGVSQSPSNKVTEKGKDVELRCDPISGHTALYWYRQSLGQGLEFLIYFQGNSAPDKSGLPSDRFSAERTGGSVSTLTIQRTQQEDSAVYLCASSPSEGTSSPDIQYFGAGTRLSVL.

The chain uses TRBV29-1 and TRBJ2-4, with D possibly being TRBD2 (6 bases). Per germline, CDR1 SQVTM and CDR2 ANQGSEA. Trimming took 8 bases from V and 5 from J, leaving 16 bases between them. This CDR3 contains 13 residues. The CDR3 DNA follows: TGCAGCACGGCGCGTAGCGGAGAAAACATTCAGTACTTC. It codes for CSTARSGENIQYF. The variable domain in full, with the rest retrieved from reference TRBV29-1 and TRBJ2-4, is SAVISQKPSRDICQRGTSLTIQCQVDSQVTMMFWYRQQPGQSLTLIATANQGSEATYESGFVIDKFPISRPNLTFSTLTVSNMSPEDSSIYLCSTARSGENIQYFGAGTRLSVL.

This clonotype was seen ten or more times. The J gene is TRBJ2-7, the V gene TRBV12-3 or TRBV12-4; D possibly corresponds to TRBD2 (5 bases). Trimming left V 6 bases short and J 0 bases short, with 12 bases between. The CDR3 totals 14 residues. The CDR3 sequence is CASSFRAGSYEQYF. The CDR3 nucleotides read TGTGCCAGCAGCTTCCGCGCGGGCTCCTACGAGCAGTACTTC.

In its sample, this clonotype was seen a few times. The chain couples TRBV2 to TRBJ2-1, with 8 bases matching TRBD2. There are 15 residues in the CDR3. Trimming removed 3 bases from V and 2 bases from J; junction bases left unmatched: 3. CDR1 and CDR2 (germline): SNHLY, FYNNEI. CDR3 nucleotide sequence: TGTGCCAGCAGTGAGGAGACTAGCGCCTACAATGAGCAGTTCTTC. Protein: CASSEETSAYNEQFF.

This clonotype was detected many times. V is TRBV20-1 and J is TRBJ2-5; D gene unclear. The V gene's germline CDR1 is DFQATT and CDR2 SNEGSKA (reference sequence). CDR3 length equals 12 residues. V was shortened by 1 base and J by 2 bases, with 5 bases between the two germline ends. CDR3 loop: CSARGQQETQYF. CDR3 DNA: TGCAGTGCTAGAGGGCAGCAAGAGACCCAGTACTTC.

This clonotype was recorded a few times. The chain recombines TRBV7-2 with TRBJ2-1, with D unclear. Germline values: CDR1 SGHTA, CDR2 FQGNSA. This CDR3 region has 16 residues. Trimming pared 2 bases from V and 9 bases from J, leaving 20 bases between. As DNA, the CDR3 is TGTGCCAGCAGCTTAAATCCCGTGGCCAGGTGGGGTGAGCAGTTCTTC. It encodes CASSLNPVARWGEQFF. The full variable domain, completed using reference TRBV7-2 and TRBJ2-1, is GAGVSQSPSNKVTEKGKDVELRCDPISGHTALYWYRQSLGQGLEFLIYFQGNSAPDKSGLPSDRFSAERTGGSVSTLTIQRTQQEDSAVYLCASSLNPVARWGEQFFGPGTRLTVL.

This clonotype was counted ten times or more. J is TRBJ2-7 and V is TRBV4-3; D possibly corresponds to TRBD2 (6 bases). CDR3 length: 15 residues. Germline CDR1 LGHNA, CDR2 YSLEER. V lost 1 base, J lost 0 bases, and 10 bases lay in between. The CDR3 DNA reads as TGCGCCAGCAGCCAAGCTAGCGACAGCTCCTACGAGCAGTACTTC. This translates into CASSQASDSSYEQYF.

This clonotype has ten or more counts. V gene TRBV12-3 or TRBV12-4 combines with J gene TRBJ2-1, with 12 bases that match TRBD2. V dropped 5 bases and J dropped 9; count of bases not matched to a gene: 5. The CDR3 consists of 14 residues. The CDR3 loop reads CASSIGLAGSEQFF. CDR3 bases: TGTGCCAGCAGTATCGGACTAGCGGGATCTGAGCAGTTCTTC.

In its sample, this clonotype was seen many times. V is TRBV9 and J is TRBJ2-1, with 8 bases that match TRBD1. Trimming at V came to 7 bases and at J to 10 bases, leaving 4 bases not matched to a gene. This CDR3 region has 11 residues. CDR1 is SGDLS, CDR2 YYNGEE, per germline. The CDR3 DNA reads TGTGCCAGCCAGGGGGCGCGGGAGCAGTTCTTC. Its protein product is CASQGAREQFF.

The chain couples TRBV6-1 to TRBJ2-5; 11 nucleotides match TRBD1. Trimming removed 0 bases from V and 5 bases from J; junction bases left unmatched: 11. CDR3 size: 18 residues. CDR1 and CDR2 from the germline V gene are MNHNS and SASEGT. CDR3 bases: TGTGCCAGCAGTGAAGCTCCCCCGCGGACAGGGGGCAGGGAGACCCAGTACTTC. The encoded protein is CASSEAPPRTGGRETQYF.

This clonotype was found a few times. The V call is TRBV27, the J call TRBJ2-1; a possible D gene is TRBD1 (6 bases). The germline V and J ends were trimmed by 6 bases and 6 bases, with 15 bases remaining between them. In germline, CDR1 is MNHEY, CDR2 SMNVEV (reference sequence). This CDR3 is 14 amino acids long. The CDR3 here is CASRPPGQINEQFF. The CDR3 nucleotides read TGTGCCAGCAGGCCCCCGGGACAAATCAATGAGCAGTTCTTC.

This clonotype has just a few counts. The V call is TRBV19, the J call TRBJ1-1, with D possibly matching TRBD1 (6 bases). From germline, CDR1 is LNHDA and CDR2 SQIVND (reference sequence). V shed 6 bases and J shed 1 base, with 12 bases lying between them. The CDR3 is 14 residues long. The CDR3 here is CASRLGQTNTEAFF. CDR3 in DNA: TGTGCCAGTAGATTAGGACAGACGAACACTGAAGCTTTCTTT.

The chain links TRBV10-3 to TRBJ2-7; no clear D. The CDR3 loop spans 14 amino acids. V was clipped by 3 bases and J by 2 bases, with 11 bases between them. Germline V gives CDR1 ENHRY, CDR2 SYGVKD. CDR3 bases: TGTGCCATCAGTGAACAAGTGCCAACCTACGAGCAGTACTTC. Its translation: CAISEQVPTYEQYF.

This clonotype was counted only a few times. The chain employs TRBV20-1 and TRBJ1-4; 10 bases map to TRBD1. The CDR3 runs to 14 residues. V lost 3 bases to trimming and J lost 8 bases; unmatched junction nucleotides: 6. Germline V gene sequence: CDR1 DFQATT, CDR2 SNEGSKA (reference sequence). The CDR3 region is CSASSGQGREKLFF. For the CDR3, the DNA is TGCAGTGCTAGTTCGGGACAGGGGAGAGAAAAACTGTTTTTT.

This clonotype was observed a few times. The chain employs TRBV20-1 and TRBJ2-1; 9 bases match TRBD2. Germline values: CDR1 DFQATT, CDR2 SNEGSKA (reference sequence). V lost 2 bases, J lost 8 bases, and 16 bases stayed unmatched. There are 17 residues in the CDR3. In nucleotides, the CDR3 is TGCAGTGCTAGAAGCATGTCGAGCGGGAGGTCACCGGATGAGCAGTTCTTC. Its protein product is CSARSMSSGRSPDEQFF.

In this sample, this clonotype turned up many times. This chain connects TRBV28 to TRBJ2-1; the match to TRBD2 covers 9 bases. The germline gives CDR1 MDHEN, CDR2 SYDVKM. This CDR3 region has 20 residues. The V and J ends lost 4 bases and 0 bases, in that order; junction bases with no gene match: 16. The CDR3 reads CASSSHDSSGGLGSYNEQFF. The CDR3 DNA follows: TGTGCCAGCAGTTCCCACGACTCCAGCGGGGGGCTCGGCTCCTACAATGAGCAGTTCTTC.

The sample holds a few counts of this clonotype. V usage is TRBV4-2 and J usage is TRBJ2-1; no definite D call. Per the germline V gene, CDR1 is LGHNA and CDR2 is YNFKEQ. V dropped 0 bases and J dropped 10 bases, with 10 bases sitting between them. This CDR3 has 13 residues. The CDR3 sequence is CASSQEVGREQFF. The DNA of the CDR3 is TGTGCCAGCAGCCAAGAGGTCGGTCGCGAGCAGTTCTTC.

This clonotype showed up just once. The V call is TRBV20-1, the J call TRBJ2-2, with 7 bases identical to TRBD1. The CDR3 covers 16 residues. After removal of 0 bases from V and 4 bases from J, the junction contained 8 bases not matched to a gene. CDR1 is DFQATT, CDR2 SNEGSKA, per germline (reference sequence). This CDR3 is CSARDLGQDATGELFF. In DNA form, the CDR3 reads TGCAGTGCTAGAGACCTTGGACAGGATGCCACCGGGGAGCTGTTTTTT.